Described below is a single TCR beta chain sequence and its context. The data stem from a study of OX40 agonist ivuxolimab in advanced cancers. TCRdb's copy holds only in-frame clones and misses some; the assay was immunoSEQ multiplex PCR. The sample carries around 26,000 clones, 75% to 90% recorded once. V was shortened by 6 bases and J by 0 bases, with 9 bases between the two germline ends. CDR1 MDHEN and CDR2 SYDVKM come from the germline V gene. The CDR3 has 15 residues. The chain uses TRBV28 and TRBJ2-6, with unresolved D. The source is an adult with an advanced solid tumor such as melanoma, head and neck, liver or kidney cancer. The specimen comprised CD4+ or CD8+ T cells sorted from blood, sampled in a trial of the OX40 agonist ivuxolimab. CDR3 DNA sequence: TGTGCCAGCAGGGCAGTATTCTCTGGGGCCAACGTCCTGACTTTC. Translation: CASRAVFSGANVLTF.